These 10 T cell receptor beta chains were sequenced from one sample in a study of cytomegalovirus exposure and HLA in healthy donors. This PCR relied on a set of 60 Vbeta primers and 13 Jbeta primers. Generated by immunoSEQ multiplex PCR, the TCRdb table keeps only in-frame clones and is missing some. Of 120,000 or so clones listed, 74% are singletons. Material: PBMCs. These receptor sequences come from a woman in her forties or fifties in good health and CMV-seropositive.

This clone was detected a few times. This chain links TRBV9 with TRBJ2-3; a weak D match, TRBD2 (6 bases). Trimming removed 1 base at V and 2 bases at J, with 11 bases between. The V gene's germline CDR1 is SGDLS and CDR2 YYNGEE. The length of the CDR3 is 15 residues. The CDR3 DNA sequence: TGTGCCAGCAGCGTATTAGCGGAACCCACAGATACGCAGTATTTT. This gives the protein CASSVLAEPTDTQYF.

The chain is built from TRBV10-3 and TRBJ1-3; 7 bases are a match to TRBD1. Losses at the gene ends were 3 bases for V and 5 bases for J; bases not matched to a gene: 10. The germline CDR1 and CDR2 sequences are ENHRY and SYGVKD. The length of the CDR3 is 16 residues. CDR3 in amino acids: CAISEKTGPLRNTIYF. DNA for the CDR3: TGTGCCATCAGTGAAAAGACAGGGCCACTCAGAAACACCATATATTTT.

This clone was counted a few times. The DNA for the CDR3 is TGTGCCAGCAGCGGGGGACTAAATGAAAAACTGTTTTTT. Protein product: CASSGGLNEKLFF. The chain is built from TRBV21-1 and TRBJ1-4. TRBV21-1 is deemed a pseudogene. The CDR3 contains 13 residues.

The V gene is TRBV9, the J gene TRBJ2-6, with D tentatively TRBD2 (5 bases). The germline V and J ends were trimmed by 4 bases and 0 bases, with 8 bases remaining between them. Germline values: CDR1 SGDLS, CDR2 YYNGEE. CDR3 length equals 15 residues. The CDR3 DNA reads as TGTGCCAGCAGCCGGGAAGTCTCTGGGGCCAACGTCCTGACTTTC. It yields the protein CASSREVSGANVLTF. The full variable domain, completed using reference TRBV9 and TRBJ2-6, is DSGVTQTPKHLITATGQRVTLRCSPRSGDLSVYWYQQSLDQGLQFLIQYYNGEERAKGNILERFSAQQFPDLHSELNLSSLELGDSALYFCASSREVSGANVLTFGAGSRLTVL.

V and J are TRBV27 and TRBJ2-6; D is unclear. With 7 bases removed from V and 0 bases from J, the gap between germline ends came to 13 bases. This CDR3 region has 16 residues. Germline assignment: CDR1 MNHEY and CDR2 SMNVEV (reference sequence). CDR3 protein: CASTLFGSSGANVLTF. CDR3 bases: TGTGCCAGCACCTTATTCGGGTCCTCTGGGGCCAACGTCCTGACTTTC.

V and J are TRBV4-3 and TRBJ2-3, with a possible D match to TRBD1 (7 bases). Germline CDR1 is LGHNA and CDR2 is YSLEER. The CDR3 spans 18 residues. The V end lost 4 bases, the J end lost 3 bases, and 23 bases lay between the germline ends. Here the CDR3 DNA reads TGCGCCAGCAGCCCAGGGGGGAGTTCCCTCGTCGGGACAGATACGCAGTATTTT. This encodes CASSPGGSSLVGTDTQYF.

This clone was seen only a few times. The J gene is TRBJ1-1, the V gene TRBV30; 9 nucleotides line up with TRBD1. CDR1 and CDR2 from the germline V gene are GTSNPN and SVGIG (reference sequence). With V trimmed by 3 bases and J by 2 bases, 1 base remained unmatched. The CDR3 runs to 13 residues. This chain's CDR3 is CAWRTGGNTEAFF. Here the CDR3 DNA reads TGTGCCTGGAGGACAGGGGGAAACACTGAAGCTTTCTTT.

This chain connects TRBV28 to TRBJ2-3, with 14 bases aligning to TRBD2. The length of the CDR3 is 18 residues. V trimming: 5 bases; J trimming: 7 bases; junction bases outside the gene matches: 14. The germline gives CDR1 MDHEN, CDR2 SYDVKM. CDR3 nucleotide sequence: TGTGCCAGCAGTCCCCAGGGACTAGCGGGAGAGCCGGGAAATACGCAGTATTTT. Its protein product is CASSPQGLAGEPGNTQYF.

This clone was recorded a few times. V gene TRBV5-4 combines with J gene TRBJ2-1; 8 bases map to TRBD2. The CDR3 is 15 amino acids. The trim removed 0 bases at V and 9 bases at J, leaving 8 bases unmatched. CDR1 SGHNT and CDR2 YYREEE come from the germline V gene (reference sequence). The CDR3 region has the DNA TGTGCCAGCAGCTTGGCAACTAGCGGTAGAGGTGAGCAGTTCTTC. Translated, it gives CASSLATSGRGEQFF.

This clone came up a few times. The rearrangement joins TRBV28 to TRBJ2-2; D remains ambiguous. The CDR3 is made up of 12 amino acids. CDR1 MDHEN and CDR2 SYDVKM come from the germline V gene. Between the trimmed V and J ends, which lost 7 bases and 2 bases, there was a span of 5 bases. The CDR3 reads CASTTNTGELFF. The CDR3, as DNA: TGTGCCAGCACCACAAACACCGGGGAGCTGTTTTTT.